Below, one T cell receptor (beta chain) is given with its context. As yet, its antigen is unknown. 60 Vbeta and 13 Jbeta primers were used in PCR. Profiled with immunoSEQ multiplex PCR; TCRdb holds only in-frame clones, not every one. The table has 100,000 to 150,000 clones, approximately 82% seen once. The source of the sample is a study of cytomegalovirus exposure and HLA in healthy donors. Study findings and constraints: Some V segments (TRBV6-2 and TRBV6-3 among them) were excluded as indistinguishable.

Germline V gene sequence: CDR1 MNHNS, CDR2 SASEGT. Trimming cost V 1 base and J 1 base; bases outside gene matches: 9. The CDR3 is 19 amino acids. The specimen sequenced was PBMCs. The TCR comes from a man aged 18 to 35 in good health and CMV-seropositive. The chain carries TRBV6-1 and TRBJ2-7; the match to TRBD2 covers 14 bases. CDR3 sequence reads: CASSEGWATSGGGSYEQYF. The DNA for the CDR3 is TGTGCCAGCAGTGAAGGGTGGGCGACTAGCGGGGGGGGGTCCTACGAGCAGTACTTC.